The present entry profiles one T cell receptor (beta chain) with its context. No antigen is known for it. No qualities accompany the bases; no much larger clone lies one base away. The time point label on this specimen signifies: recipient sample about 28 days before transplant, after cytoreduction. Blood from recipients was drawn roughly 28 days before transplant, then again at days 30, 100 and 180 after transplant. Using Nuclei Lysis Solution, genomic DNA was extracted from unfractionated peripheral blood mononuclear cells that were either fresh or cryopreserved. CDR1 is given as SGHAT and CDR2 as FQNNGV, both from the germline V gene. The CDR3 covers 17 residues, taking in both the cysteine and the phenylalanine. The CDR3 DNA has 51 bases and is translated from base 1. V and J are truncated by 3 bases and 4 bases respectively, leaving an intervening sequence of 18 bases. The immunoSEQ assay, a bias-controlled multiplex PCR using V- and J-specific primers, was used to amplify TCR beta CDR3 regions from genomic DNA. In a second PCR step, the CDR3 amplicons were tagged with a proprietary barcode plus Illumina adapter sequences. An Illumina MiSeq instrument was used to sequence the CDR3 libraries. On the study's bioinformatics: Export and quality control were handled in immunoSEQ Analyzer 3.0, while downstream analyses relied on R Bioconductor and Immunarch. Only productive rearrangements in the normalized downsampled data set were used to calculate repertoire metrics. In the normalized cohort, clonotypes with more than 5 templates were defined as pathologically expanded. Repertoire diversity was measured with the Inverse Simpson Index. To capture all clonotypes, the CMV-specificity analyses were run on the non-normalized data set. TCRdb took this table from immuneACCESS and kept in-frame rearrangements with V and J called. Such tables lack part of the clones; where checked against another copy, unresolved V genes explain under half of the gap, and the rest is unexplained. Clonal size and the V and J genes are those of that table, whereas D and trimming came from the DNA. The sample data list fewer than 50,000 clones, and around 86% of these were observed just once. Just under 6% of the sample is taken by the ten largest.

This sample stems from a study of T cell clonotyping in hematopoietic cell transplantation (dated by TCRdb to about 2021). Turning to the overall study: Pretransplant samples from recipients were collected after cytoreduction. A total of some 140 blood samples were gathered in the study from 30 to 35 consecutive transplant recipients along with their related donors. Recruitment of patients ran from September 2015 to early 2017, and follow-up continued until September 2020 or until death. Paper-wide results and their limitations: The sample size was limited, and CD4 and CD8 repertoire contributions could not be separated because cells were not sorted. Inverse Simpson Index values from donors and from recipients before transplant predicted broader TCR repertoire diversity after transplant. Just a small fraction of recipient repertoires overlapped with donor repertoires, and more than 95% appeared de novo at the given depth. After transplant, TCR diversity in recipients dropped, and pathologically expanded clonotypes climbed progressively between day 30 and day 180.

The TCR sequence derives from a man aged 55 to 70 with biphenotypic leukemia. Some clones in this sample may be carry-over from other donors' samples. The sequence links TRBV11-2 to TRBJ1-4; the D gene cannot be named for sure. Specimen: peripheral blood mononuclear cells, collected before stem cell transplant. The nucleotide sequence is given as TGTGCCAGCAGCTTCTTACCTCTTCCCTTTCTTAATGAAAAACTGTTTTTT. Translated, it reads CASSFLPLPFLNEKLFF.